This T cell receptor beta chain was captured by sequencing in a study of blood T cell repertoires in COVID-19. Measured with immunoSEQ multiplex PCR; TCRdb has only the in-frame clones, and not every one. The table lists about 200,000 clones, about 80% of them singletons. This CDR3 contains 11 residues. The V end was cut by 2 bases, the J end by 7 bases, with 8 bases between. Germline CDR1 and CDR2: SQVTM and ANQGSEA. Participants had their cohort set by participant-reported clinical history. Sequenced: PBMCs or T cells enriched from blood (not recorded which). The chain couples TRBV29-1 to TRBJ1-2; D may be TRBD1 (6 bases). This receptor was identified in a man aged 40-49 years who had recovered from COVID-19. This CDR3 is CSVESGAGYTF. The CDR3 DNA follows: TGCAGCGTTGAATCAGGGGCTGGCTACACCTTC.